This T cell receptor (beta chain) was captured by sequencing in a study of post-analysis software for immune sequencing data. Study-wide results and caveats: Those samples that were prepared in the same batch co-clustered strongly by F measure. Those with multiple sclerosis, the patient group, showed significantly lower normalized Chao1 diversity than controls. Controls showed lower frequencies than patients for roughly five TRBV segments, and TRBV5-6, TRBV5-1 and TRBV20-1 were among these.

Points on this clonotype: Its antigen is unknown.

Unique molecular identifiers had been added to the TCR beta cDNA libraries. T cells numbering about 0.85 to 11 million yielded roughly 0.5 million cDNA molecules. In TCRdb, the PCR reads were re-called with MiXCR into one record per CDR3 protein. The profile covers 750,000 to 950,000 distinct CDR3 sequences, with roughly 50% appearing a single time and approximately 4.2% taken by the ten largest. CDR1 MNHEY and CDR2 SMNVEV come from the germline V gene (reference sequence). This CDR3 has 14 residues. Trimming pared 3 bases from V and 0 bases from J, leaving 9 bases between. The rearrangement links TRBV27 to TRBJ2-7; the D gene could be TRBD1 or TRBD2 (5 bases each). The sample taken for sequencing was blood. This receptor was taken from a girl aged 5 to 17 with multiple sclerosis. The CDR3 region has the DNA TGTGCCAGCAGTTTTCTAGGGACCTCCTACGAGCAGTACTTC. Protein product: CASSFLGTSYEQYF.